Below are 3 T cell receptor beta chains sequenced from a single sample in a study of blood T cell repertoires in COVID-19 (dated by TCRdb to the early 2020s). Receptor libraries were prepared by the immunoSEQ multiplex PCR assay. Imported from immuneACCESS, the table was reduced by TCRdb to in-frame sequences with V and J called. These copies leave out some clones; in studies compared against another copy, an unresolved V gene accounts for under half, and the cause of the remainder is not known. In all, the sample holds approximately 170,000 clones, and under 85% of those were seen once. Approximately 1.1% of the sample goes to the ten largest clones. Sequences were obtained from peripheral blood. The receptors originated from a man aged 55 to 70 who had recovered from COVID-19.

V usage is TRBV5-1 and J usage is TRBJ1-2; possibly TRBD1 for D (6 bases). CDR1 SGHRS and CDR2 YFSETQ come from the germline V gene. CDR3 length: 13 amino acids. V was cut by 0 bases and J by 3 bases, with 6 bases left in between. DNA for the CDR3: TGCGCCAGCAGCTTGGACAGGGACTATGGCTACACCTTC. Its protein product is CASSLDRDYGYTF.

This clone was found a few times. The chain combines TRBV2 with TRBJ2-4, with TRBD2 as a possible D gene (7 bases). V shed 6 bases and J shed 3 bases, with 21 bases lying between them. Germline V gene sequence: CDR1 SNHLY, CDR2 FYNNEI. This CDR3 region has 17 residues. CDR3 sequence (DNA): TGTGCCAGCAGCTTCATCTCGGGGGGCGTGGGCAAAAACATTCAGTACTTC. It encodes CASSFISGGVGKNIQYF. Based on the CDR3 plus reference TRBV2 and TRBJ2-4, the full variable domain is EPEVTQTPSHQVTQMGQEVILRCVPISNHLYFYWYRQILGQKVEFLVSFYNNEISEKSEIFDDQFSVERPDGSNFTLKIRSTKLEDSAMYFCASSFISGGVGKNIQYFGAGTRLSVL.

The chain links TRBV2 to TRBJ2-1; 12 nucleotides match TRBD2. The V and J ends lost 6 bases and 4 bases, in that order; junction bases with no gene match: 4. There are 15 residues in the CDR3. Germline CDR1 SNHLY, CDR2 FYNNEI. Here the CDR3 DNA reads TGTGCCAGCAGCGCAACTAGCGGGGGGTACAATGAGCAGTTCTTC. This encodes CASSATSGGYNEQFF.